This paragraph reports one T cell receptor (beta chain). From the RT-PCR reads, TCRdb called clonotypes with MiXCR, one entry per CDR3 protein. Counted here are some 570,000 distinct CDR3 sequences, 11% occurring once; the ten biggest clones make up approximately 10%. The CDR3 runs 18 residues. V trimming: 0 bases; J trimming: 4 bases; junction bases outside the gene matches: 7. CDR1 and CDR2 (germline): SGHDT, YYEEEE. The sample is drawn from a study of response to subunit inactivated influenza vaccine. The same sample was also studied in work on T cells expressing NK-cell markers. From that second work: Scientists made TCR beta cDNA using 5'RACE template switching with UMIs. Repertoire data for TCR beta were derived from sorted T cells (CD3+CD56+NKG2C+, CD3+CD56+NKG2C- and CD3+CD56-NKG2C+). Dominant NKG2C+ clonotypes were found to form roughly 1.0-7.5% of CD8+ T cells in six donors.

The clonotype was recovered from a man aged 45 to 65 who received an inactivated influenza vaccine. V gene TRBV5-6 combines with J gene TRBJ2-6; 10 nucleotides agree with TRBD1. The sequencing here drew on PBMCs from blood, taken on the day of vaccination. CDR3 loop: CASSLDGLGQGGANVLTF. The CDR3 DNA reads as TGTGCCAGCAGCTTGGATGGGCTGGGACAGGGGGGGGCCAACGTCCTGACTTTC.